The 10 T cell receptor beta chains given below trace back to one sample, sequenced in a study of blood T cell repertoires in COVID-19. The table came from immunoSEQ multiplex PCR; TCRdb's copy has only in-frame clones and leaves some out. Here the sample spans 35,000 to 50,000 clones, approximately 80% being singletons. Sequencing was done on a sample of peripheral blood. The receptors originated from a man in his fifties with active or convalescent COVID-19.

The rearrangement joins TRBV6-5 to TRBJ1-2, with 7 bases fitting TRBD1. The V gene end was trimmed by 6 bases and the J gene end by 7 bases; junction bases not matched to a gene: 11. The germline V gene encodes CDR1 MNHEY and CDR2 SVGAGI. The CDR3 runs 14 residues. The CDR3 coding sequence is TGTGCCAGCAGGGAGGGGGCTAGGGTGGGTGGCTACACCTTC. The encoded protein is CASREGARVGGYTF.

This clone was seen once. The chain joins TRBV7-2 to TRBJ1-4, with no clear D. Germline V gene data show CDR1 as SGHTA and CDR2 as FQGNSA. There are 13 residues in the CDR3. Trimming left V 7 bases short and J 7 bases short, with 13 bases between. The DNA for the CDR3 is TGTGCCAGCACGGGTGCGCATGGTGAAAAACTGTTTTTT. Translation: CASTGAHGEKLFF. The variable domain in full, with the rest retrieved from reference TRBV7-2 and TRBJ1-4, is GAGVSQSPSNKVTEKGKDVELRCDPISGHTALYWYRQSLGQGLEFLIYFQGNSAPDKSGLPSDRFSAERTGGSVSTLTIQRTQQEDSAVYLCASTGAHGEKLFFGSGTQLSVL.

This clone has a single count. The CDR3 DNA sequence: TGCGCCAGTCGGGGTACACCGGACACTGAAGCTTTCTTT. Protein sequence: CASRGTPDTEAFF. The J gene is TRBJ1-1, the V gene TRBV10-2; no clear D gene. Germline V gene data show CDR1 as WSHSY and CDR2 as SAAADI. The CDR3 loop spans 13 amino acids. V shed 9 bases and J shed 3 bases, with 14 bases lying between them.

This clone was seen just once. The chain has TRBV12-5 and TRBJ2-1; TRBD2 matches 10 bases. This CDR3 has 19 residues. Per the germline V gene, CDR1 is LGHNT and CDR2 is FRNRAP. V was pared by 0 bases and J by 6 bases, with 14 bases of the junction left unmatched. The CDR3: CASGLVSVLGAGGPNEQFF. In nucleotides, the CDR3 is TGTGCTAGTGGTTTGGTATCGGTGTTAGGAGCGGGGGGGCCCAATGAGCAGTTCTTC.

This chain joins TRBV9 and TRBJ2-1; 8 bases agree with TRBD1. Germline loops: CDR1 SGDLS, CDR2 YYNGEE. V was clipped by 4 bases and J by 0 bases; unmatched bases: 3. The CDR3 has 15 residues. Written as DNA, the CDR3 is TGTGCCAGCAGCCTACAGGGGGGCTCCTACAATGAGCAGTTCTTC. Encoded protein: CASSLQGGSYNEQFF.

The chain uses TRBV12-5 and TRBJ1-5; D remains ambiguous. Germline lookup yields CDR1 LGHNT and CDR2 FRNRAP. V gave up 6 bases and J gave up 7 bases, with 7 bases separating them. The CDR3 is made up of 11 amino acids. The CDR3 here is CASGTNQPQHF. CDR3 sequence (DNA): TGTGCTAGTGGGACAAACCAGCCCCAGCATTTT.

The chain uses TRBV10-3 and TRBJ2-3; tentative D call: TRBD1 (6 bases). This CDR3 is 13 amino acids long. Trimming took 5 bases from V and 2 from J, leaving 8 bases between them. From germline, CDR1 is ENHRY and CDR2 SYGVKD. As DNA, the CDR3 is TGTGCCATCAGTAGACAGGCCACAGATACGCAGTATTTT. Encoded protein: CAISRQATDTQYF.

The chain is built from TRBV11-2 and TRBJ1-6; 9 bases agree with TRBD1. J lost 7 bases, V lost 1 base, and 2 bases had no gene match. The CDR3 contains 15 residues. CDR1 and CDR2 (germline): SGHAT, FQNNGV. This CDR3 reads CASSLGDRENSPLHF. CDR3 coding DNA: TGTGCCAGCAGCTTAGGGGACAGGGAAAATTCACCCCTCCACTTT.

This chain uses TRBV7-3 with TRBJ1-2, with TRBD1 matching 7 bases. The CDR3 contains 15 residues. Trimming took 5 bases from V and 5 from J; bases not matched to a gene: 11. Germline CDR1 is SGHTA and CDR2 is FQGTGA. CDR3 in amino acids: CASSPDPGQNYGYTF. The CDR3 coding sequence is TGTGCCAGCAGCCCCGATCCGGGACAGAATTATGGCTACACCTTC.

This chain uses TRBV7-8 with TRBJ1-2; D gene uncertain. The CDR3 has 14 residues. V lost 5 bases and J 3 bases, leaving 13 bases between the germline ends. The germline V gene has CDR1 SGHVS and CDR2 FQNEAQ. The DNA for the CDR3 is TGTGCCAGCAGCACCGGGCGGGGAGACTATGGCTACACCTTC. It encodes CASSTGRGDYGYTF.